This paragraph covers one T cell receptor (beta chain) sequence. Its antigen is unidentified. These data come from a study of T cell repertoires in cytomegalovirus infection. Study as a whole: Public TCR beta signatures provided an indication of both CMV infection and a matching HLA type.

The study, taken as a whole, reports: CMV carriers having the relevant HLA were flagged by cumulative public TCR beta family frequency. Ex vivo responses were dominated by HLA-C-restricted CMV-specific TCR beta clonotypes.

Germline-derived CDR1 and CDR2 are DFQATT and SNEGSKA (reference sequence). The V gene end was trimmed by 6 bases and the J gene end by 11 bases; junction bases not matched to a gene: 9. This CDR3 contains 14 residues. TCRdb used MiXCR to reprocess the reads, holding one entry per CDR3 protein. The sample contains approximately 700,000 distinct CDR3 sequences, 35% to 45% of which appear only once. This TCR derives from a human donor in good health (CMV status not recorded). Some clones in this sample may be carry-over from other donors' samples. The genes are TRBV20-1 and TRBJ1-6; TRBD1 matches 11 bases. The sample was PBMCs. The CDR3 region has the DNA TGCAGTGCCCTCCGGGACAGGGGGTCGACACCCCTCCACTTT. This codes for CSALRDRGSTPLHF.